This record looks at one T cell receptor beta chain sequence and its context. At least ten counts were recorded for this clonotype. This receptor's antigen is unknown. Base qualities are not recorded, but no much larger clone differs from it by a single base. This specimen comes from a study of human T cells and chemical hapten exposure (dated by TCRdb to the early 2020s). Describing the broader study: For sensitization, 2% DPC in acetone was applied to a roughly 2 cm by roughly 2 cm area of upper inner arm skin. Patients additionally received weekly therapeutic DPC doses to the scalp throughout the roughly 23-week study period. Patch testing was performed on the upper back with Finn chambers containing 0.01% DPC, and the patch tests were scored after 6 days according to International Contact Dermatitis Research Group standards. The mostly female patient cohort included alopecia areata with under or over 50% scalp involvement, alopecia totalis and alopecia universalis. Libraries were pooled for sequencing, and variation in per-sample TCR yields was attributed mainly to small differences in library volumes within the pool. The study tracked peripheral blood TCR repertoire changes in vivo during primary and secondary sensitization to the hapten diphenylcyclopropenone (DPC) in alopecia patients. Blood samples were taken from patients before sensitization (week 0) and then at 2, 6 and about 24 weeks after DPC sensitization. Twenty-nine alopecia patients provided blood for TCR sequencing at one to four time points (pre-sensitization, 2, 6 and 24 weeks).

Receptors were amplified or captured by RACE. Instrument on record: NextSeq 500. During library preparation, unique molecular identifiers were attached to individual cDNA molecules so that TCRs could be counted in a quantitative, reproducible way. For every blood RNA sample, sequencing covered both the TCR alpha and TCR beta chains. On the study's bioinformatics: Samples had a median of approximately 93,000 TCRs, with a range from roughly 20,000 to 690,600. The Decombinator software suite was used to annotate V, J and CDR3 in the TCR reads. To make PS versus PT1 abundance plots, every sample was subsampled to the same number of TCRs (28,000). Expanded TCRs were defined as absent before sensitization and observed at least eight times at the 2-week time point. In-frame beta chains were kept once TCRdb had trimmed the public reads at Q25 with fastp and called clones with MiXCR. Every distinct CDR3 protein forms one entry, paired with its most common genes and DNA. TCRdb, rather than the study authors, made the V and J calls. The sample table shows about 120,000 distinct CDR3 sequences, and roughly 14% are seen once. The top ten constitute around 2.8% of the sample.

Reading the label with the study, this specimen's time point is: pre-sensitization, week 0. The treatment or condition label on this specimen signifies: therapeutic diphenylcyclopropenone sensitization with weekly scalp DPC. At every patch-test visit, the blood draw took place before the patch test was put on. Eligible patients were aged 18 to 70, diagnosed with alopecia, deemed suitable for DPC therapy, and excluded if pregnant. Total RNA was extracted from unfractionated whole blood that had been collected in Tempus Blood RNA tubes. At the junction V is shortened by 5 bases and J by 0 bases, with 10 bases in between. CDR1 and CDR2, per the germline V gene, are SGHVS and FNYEAQ. The CDR3 covers 14 residues, taking in both the cysteine and the phenylalanine. Solely the CDR3 DNA is kept, with 42 bases framed from the first base. What the work shows at the level of the full study, not this receptor alone: The number of PT1 expanded TCRs positively correlated with patch test score, significant at thresholds 8, 16 and 32 but not 4. Alopecia, a presumed autoimmune disease, was present in all patients, so the immune response of the patients might differ from that of healthy individuals. Repeated subsampling changed both the strength of the expansion versus patch-test correlation and the threshold at which that correlation became significant. The number of TCRs above 1 in 1000 frequency did not change with DPC sensitization; there was no evidence of global repertoire structure alterations. Expanded TCRs formed significantly more large CDR3 similarity clusters than pre-sensitization or healthy control sets, consistent with antigen-driven responses.

The TCR sequence derives from a woman younger than 35 with alopecia areata. Some clones in this sample may be carry-over from other donors' samples. The chain couples TRBV7-6 to TRBJ2-5, with TRBD2 perhaps the D gene, on 6 matching bases. The sequencing here drew on whole blood, taken in connection with sensitization to the hapten diphenylcyclopropenone (DPC). The CDR3 is CASSLRGYQETQYF. The DNA reads TGTGCCAGCAGCCTTCGGGGGTACCAAGAGACCCAGTACTTC.